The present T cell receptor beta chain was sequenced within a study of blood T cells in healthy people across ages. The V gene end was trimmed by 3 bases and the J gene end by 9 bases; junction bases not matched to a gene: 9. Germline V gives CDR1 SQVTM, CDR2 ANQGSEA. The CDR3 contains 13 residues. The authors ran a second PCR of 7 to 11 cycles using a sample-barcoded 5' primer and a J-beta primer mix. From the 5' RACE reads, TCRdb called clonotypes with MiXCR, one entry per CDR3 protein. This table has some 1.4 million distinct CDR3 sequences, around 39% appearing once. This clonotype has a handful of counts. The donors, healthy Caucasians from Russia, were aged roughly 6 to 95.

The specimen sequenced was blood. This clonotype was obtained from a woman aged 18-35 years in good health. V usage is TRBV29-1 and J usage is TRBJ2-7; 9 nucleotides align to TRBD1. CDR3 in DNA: TGCAGCGTTGAGACCGGGACAGGGTTTTGGCAGTACTTC. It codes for CSVETGTGFWQYF.